This TCR beta chain is drawn from a study of T cells in Graves' hyperthyroidism and ophthalmopathy. V lost 1 base and J 3 bases, leaving 9 bases between the germline ends. The germline gives CDR1 LGHDT, CDR2 YNNKEL (reference sequence). CDR3 size: 14 residues. 10 ml fresh peripheral blood yielded the PBMCs. The investigators amplified TCR beta CDR3 regions from RNA transcripts. RT-PCR in the first round (using the HTBI primer set) targeted the TCR CDR3. TCRdb used MiXCR to reprocess the multiplex PCR reads, holding one entry per CDR3 protein. The sample carries about 710,000 distinct CDR3 sequences, around 17% recorded once.

The sequencing sample was made of blood. This chain joins TRBV3-1 and TRBJ1-2; the D is unclear. The TCR was taken from a man younger than 30 with Graves' hyperthyroidism. CDR3 amino acids: CASSQAAADYGYTF. The CDR3, as DNA: TGTGCCAGCAGCCAAGCCGCCGCTGACTATGGCTACACCTTC.